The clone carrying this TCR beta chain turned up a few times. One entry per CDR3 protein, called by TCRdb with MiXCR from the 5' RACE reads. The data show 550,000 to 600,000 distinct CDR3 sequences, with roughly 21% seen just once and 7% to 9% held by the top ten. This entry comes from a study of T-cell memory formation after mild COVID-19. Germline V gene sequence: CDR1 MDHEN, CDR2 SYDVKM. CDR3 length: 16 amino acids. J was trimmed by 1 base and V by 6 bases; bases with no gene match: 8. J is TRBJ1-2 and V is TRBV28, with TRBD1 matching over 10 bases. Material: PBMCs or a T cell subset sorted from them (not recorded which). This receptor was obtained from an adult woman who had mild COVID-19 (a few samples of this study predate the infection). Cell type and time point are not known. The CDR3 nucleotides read TGTGCCAGCAGGCCGGGACAGGGGCTAAGTAACTATGGCTACACCTTC. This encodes CASRPGQGLSNYGYTF.